One sample yielded the 20 T cell receptor beta chains listed below, sequenced in a study of blood T cell repertoires in COVID-19. Profiling relied on immunoSEQ multiplex PCR, and the TCRdb table lists in-frame clones only, not all of them. The sample lists around 340,000 clones, 65% to 90% occurring once. The sample consisted of PBMCs or T cells enriched from blood (not recorded which). The receptors stem from a woman aged 40-49 years with acute COVID-19.

The V call is TRBV3-1 (or the pseudogene TRBV3-2), the J call TRBJ1-2, with TRBD1 matching 7 bases. The CDR3 has 16 amino acids. The ends lost 0 bases at V and 4 bases at J; junction bases unmatched: 8. CDR1 and CDR2 from the germline V gene are LGHDT and YNNKEL (reference sequence). In nucleotides, the CDR3 is TGTGCCAGCAGCCAAGAATGGGCAGGGGGAACCTATGGCTACACCTTC. Amino acid sequence: CASSQEWAGGTYGYTF.

This clone was seen more than once but under ten times. The chain uses TRBV9 and TRBJ1-5; 7 nucleotides line up with TRBD1. CDR3 size: 14 residues. Per germline, CDR1 SGDLS and CDR2 YYNGEE. Trimming took 3 bases from V and 3 from J; bases not matched to a gene: 3. CDR3 sequence reads: CASSEQGINQPQHF. CDR3 sequence (DNA): TGTGCCAGCAGCGAACAGGGGATCAATCAGCCCCAGCATTTT.

The DNA for the CDR3 is TGTGCCAGTAGTATTGGTGGACAGTCGGTCTATGGCTACACCTTC. Translated, it gives CASSIGGQSVYGYTF. The chain carries TRBV19 and TRBJ1-2; a possible D gene is TRBD1 (6 bases). The ends were cut back, 3 bases at V and 4 bases at J, with 15 bases in the middle. The germline V gene encodes CDR1 LNHDA and CDR2 SQIVND (reference sequence). The CDR3 runs 15 residues.

This clone was observed once. This chain links TRBV25-1 with TRBJ1-2; 7 nucleotides agree with TRBD1. Germline V gene lookup returns CDR1 MGHDK and CDR2 SYGVNS. The V segment lost 6 bases and the J segment 7 bases; nucleotides outside the gene matches: 14. The CDR3 has 15 amino acids. CDR3 DNA: TGTGCCAGCAGGGACGCCCTGACAGGGCAGTGTGGCTACACCTTC. This sequence encodes CASRDALTGQCGYTF.

This sequence joins TRBV5-4 and TRBJ2-5; 8 nucleotides match TRBD1. CDR1 and CDR2 (germline): SGHNT, YYREEE (reference sequence). CDR3 length equals 16 residues. V lost 4 bases, J lost 4 bases, and 12 bases stayed unmatched. CDR3 coding DNA: TGTGCCAGCAGCCAAACAGGGGGTATGAGTAGAGAGACCCAGTACTTC. As protein: CASSQTGGMSRETQYF.

J is TRBJ1-1 and V is TRBV6-5; D is unresolved. The CDR3 covers 15 residues. Germline CDR1 is MNHEY and CDR2 is SVGAGI. Trimming shortened V by 3 bases and J by 1 base, and 12 bases separated the two germline ends. CDR3 bases: TGTGCCAGCAGTTATTCTCTAGGTCGGAACACTGAAGCTTTCTTT. Residues: CASSYSLGRNTEAFF.

In this sample, this clone turned up once. As DNA, the CDR3 is TGTGCCAGCAGTTTAGGGGTAATTAGCAATCAGCCCCAGCATTTT. Translating gives CASSLGVISNQPQHF. The chain has TRBV2 and TRBJ1-5; D is possibly TRBD1 (5 bases). V lost 5 bases, J lost 0 bases, and 11 bases lay in between. From germline, CDR1 is SNHLY and CDR2 FYNNEI. The CDR3 covers 15 residues.

The chain employs TRBV14 and TRBJ1-2; unclear D gene. The germline V gene has CDR1 SGHDN and CDR2 FVKESK. V lost 6 bases to trimming and J lost 2 bases, with 10 bases between them. The CDR3 covers 13 residues. The CDR3 nucleotides read TGTGCCAGCAGTCCCAGTCCCAACTATGGCTACACCTTC. It encodes CASSPSPNYGYTF.

The chain combines TRBV27 with TRBJ2-3; no clear D. The length of the CDR3 is 13 residues. Trimming removed 3 bases from V and 2 bases from J, with 6 bases in between. Germline CDR1 reads MNHEY; CDR2 reads SMNVEV (reference sequence). The CDR3 nucleotides are TGTGCCAGCAGTTTTACACACACAGATACGCAGTATTTT. Its protein is CASSFTHTDTQYF.

The chain links TRBV11-2 to TRBJ1-1; tentative D call: TRBD1 (5 bases). CDR3 size: 13 residues. V was trimmed by 3 bases and J by 7 bases, leaving 12 bases between them. The germline V gene encodes CDR1 SGHAT and CDR2 FQNNGV. The CDR3 nucleotides are TGTGCCAGCAGCTTCGCCAGGGCCAATGAAGCTTTCTTT. Translated: CASSFARANEAFF.

This chain uses TRBV3-1 (or the pseudogene TRBV3-2) with TRBJ1-1; D is ambiguous. Germline-derived CDR1 and CDR2 are LGHDT and YNNKEL (reference sequence). V dropped 2 bases and J dropped 1 base, with 8 bases sitting between them. This CDR3 is built from 14 residues. This chain's CDR3 is CASSQLEGNTEAFF. CDR3 nucleotides: TGTGCCAGCAGCCAACTAGAGGGGAACACTGAAGCTTTCTTT.

This rearrangement joins TRBV19 to TRBJ1-2; 8 bases are shared with TRBD1. The CDR3 covers 15 residues. The germline CDR1 and CDR2 sequences are LNHDA and SQIVND (reference sequence). V lost 6 bases to trimming and J lost 3 bases; unmatched junction nucleotides: 9. CDR3 protein: CASRDGTGFHYGYTF. CDR3 bases: TGTGCCAGTAGGGACGGGACAGGCTTCCACTATGGCTACACCTTC.

This clone was counted a single time. The V call is TRBV2, the J call TRBJ2-7, with D tentatively TRBD1 (5 bases). The germline V gene has CDR1 SNHLY and CDR2 FYNNEI. The V end was cut by 4 bases, the J end by 6 bases, with 13 bases between. CDR3 length equals 13 residues. CDR3 in amino acids: CASSVENRGEQYF. CDR3 in DNA: TGTGCCAGCAGTGTTGAAAATAGGGGCGAGCAGTACTTC.

The chain links TRBV6-5 to TRBJ2-7; 7 nucleotides line up with TRBD1. V shed 6 bases and J 10 bases; nucleotides not matched to a gene: 18. The germline CDR1 and CDR2 sequences are MNHEY and SVGAGI. This CDR3 spans 15 amino acids. In DNA, the CDR3 is TGTGCCAGCAGATCCGAAACCGGGACAGCTATTGAACAGTACTTC. It codes for CASRSETGTAIEQYF.

The chain combines TRBV7-9 with TRBJ1-5, with TRBD1 as a possible D gene (6 bases). The length of the CDR3 is 17 residues. Germline values: CDR1 SEHNR, CDR2 FQNEAQ (reference sequence). V lost 1 base and J lost 4, with 17 bases in between. CDR3 in amino acids: CASSLVGLQGPNQPQHF. In DNA, the CDR3 is TGTGCCAGCAGCTTAGTAGGTTTGCAGGGGCCGAATCAGCCCCAGCATTTT.

V gene TRBV29-1 combines with J gene TRBJ2-5; D is perhaps TRBD2 (5 bases). In germline, CDR1 is SQVTM, CDR2 ANQGSEA. This CDR3 is 13 amino acids long. V lost 7 bases and J lost 2, with 14 bases in between. For the CDR3, the DNA is TGCAGCGACCACGCGGGCCTTCAAGAGACCCAGTACTTC. As protein: CSDHAGLQETQYF.

The CDR3 sequence is CATSGKTGAQERGYGYTF. The CDR3 DNA sequence: TGTGCCACCAGTGGCAAGACAGGGGCGCAAGAACGGGGCTATGGCTACACCTTC. The J gene is TRBJ1-2, the V gene TRBV24-1; the match to TRBD1 covers 8 bases. The CDR3 is 18 residues long. Germline CDR1 and CDR2: KGHDR and SFDVKD. Trimming removed 5 bases from V and 4 bases from J; junction bases left unmatched: 17.

The V call is TRBV12-5, the J call TRBJ2-1, with 13 bases aligning to TRBD2. This CDR3 is 15 amino acids long. With 5 bases clipped from V and 6 bases from J, the junction kept 4 bases outside the gene matches. Germline loops: CDR1 LGHNT, CDR2 FRNRAP. The CDR3 here is CASGILAGGPNEQFF. CDR3 in DNA: TGTGCTAGTGGTATACTAGCGGGGGGGCCCAATGAGCAGTTCTTC.

Here the CDR3 DNA reads TGTGCCAGCAGCTTGAGGACAGGGGGCTATGGCTACACCTTC. Encoded protein: CASSLRTGGYGYTF. The chain recombines TRBV7-9 with TRBJ1-2, with TRBD1 matching 10 bases. Trimming removed 3 bases from V and 4 bases from J; junction bases left unmatched: 2. CDR1 and CDR2 from the germline V gene are SEHNR and FQNEAQ (reference sequence). The CDR3 spans 14 residues.

The V and J genes are TRBV9 and TRBJ2-7, with 12 bases lining up with TRBD2. The V gene's germline CDR1 is SGDLS and CDR2 YYNGEE. CDR3 size: 15 residues. V shed 4 bases, J shed 4 bases, and the junction held 6 bases outside the gene matches. The CDR3 spells CASSITGTSGYEQYF. The CDR3 bases are TGTGCCAGCAGCATTACCGGGACTAGCGGGTACGAGCAGTACTTC.